These 16 T cell receptor beta chains were sequenced from one sample in a study of T-cell memory formation after mild COVID-19. MiXCR, run by TCRdb on the 5' RACE reads, gives a single entry per CDR3 protein. Of some 48,000 distinct CDR3 sequences in the sample, 27% were seen once. Sequencing input: PBMCs or a T cell subset sorted from them (not recorded which). These receptors came from a man aged 18 to 29 who had mild COVID-19 (a few samples of this study predate the infection). Cell type and time point are not known.

This clonotype came up a few times. The CDR3 DNA reads as TGTGCCAGCAGCCAGGGGCTAGCGGGGGGGAAGGGGAGCACAGATACGCAGTATTTT. It yields the protein CASSQGLAGGKGSTDTQYF. The chain is built from TRBV7-3 and TRBJ2-3; 12 bases line up with TRBD2. The germline V gene has CDR1 SGHTA and CDR2 FQGTGA. CDR3 size: 19 residues. The V gene end was trimmed by 5 bases and the J gene end by 0 bases; junction bases not matched to a gene: 12. Full variable domain (outside the CDR3, taken from reference TRBV7-3 and TRBJ2-3): GAGVSQTPSNKVTEKGKYVELRCDPISGHTALYWYRQSLGQGPEFLIYFQGTGAADDSGLPNDRFFAVRPEGSVSTLKIQRTERGDSAVYLCASSQGLAGGKGSTDTQYFGPGTRLTVL.

The rearrangement uses TRBV27 and TRBJ2-7; no firm D call. Germline V gene lookup returns CDR1 MNHEY and CDR2 SMNVEV (reference sequence). Trimming removed 6 bases from V and 3 bases from J, with 12 bases in between. The CDR3 loop spans 13 amino acids. CDR3 residues: CASRSAAGYEQYF. For the CDR3, the DNA is TGTGCCAGCAGATCCGCTGCTGGCTACGAGCAGTACTTC.

CDR3 amino acids: CASSHGQGEAYSNQPQHF. As DNA, the CDR3 is TGTGCCAGCAGCCACGGACAGGGTGAGGCCTATAGCAATCAGCCCCAGCATTTT. The chain recombines TRBV7-8 with TRBJ1-5; TRBD1 matches at 8 bases. The germline V gene has CDR1 SGHVS and CDR2 FQNEAQ. CDR3 size: 18 residues. V lost 5 bases and J lost 0; bases outside the gene matches: 12.

In this sample, this clonotype turned up many times. The chain carries TRBV7-3 and TRBJ2-2; 9 bases align to TRBD2. The CDR3 extends over 15 amino acids. The germline CDR1 and CDR2 sequences are SGHTA and FQGTGA. The junction had 6 bases not matched to a gene; V was cut back by 4 bases and J by 6 bases. CDR3 sequence: CASSYRSGGSGELFF. CDR3 coding DNA: TGTGCCAGCAGCTACCGTAGCGGGGGCTCCGGGGAGCTGTTTTTT.

This clonotype has only a few counts. V usage is TRBV25-1 and J usage is TRBJ2-1; D not resolved. This CDR3 spans 11 amino acids. Trimming cost V 8 bases and J 8 bases, with 10 bases left between them. Germline values: CDR1 MGHDK, CDR2 SYGVNS. DNA for the CDR3: TGTGCCAGCTTTACCGCGGATGAGCAGTTCTTC. Amino acids: CASFTADEQFF.

The chain is built from TRBV6-2 or TRBV6-3 and TRBJ2-2, with no clear D. V dropped 1 base and J dropped 0 bases, with 6 bases sitting between them. CDR3 length: 15 amino acids. Germline V gives CDR1 MNHEY, CDR2 SVGEGT. The DNA of the CDR3 is TGTGCCAGCAGTTACTTGGCGGCGAACACCGGGGAGCTGTTTTTT. Translation: CASSYLAANTGELFF.

The chain employs TRBV7-9 and TRBJ2-3; maybe TRBD1 (5 bases). CDR3 length equals 12 residues. V gave up 6 bases and J gave up 4 bases, with 8 bases separating them. The germline V gene encodes CDR1 SEHNR and CDR2 FQNEAQ (reference sequence). The CDR3 DNA follows: TGTGCCAGCAGATGGGGCGCAGATACGCAGTATTTT. Its protein product is CASRWGADTQYF.

This clonotype was observed a handful of times. The chain couples TRBV5-1 to TRBJ2-1; D is tentatively TRBD1 or TRBD2 (6 bases each). The CDR3 sequence is 18 residues long. CDR1 is SGHRS and CDR2 is YFSETQ in the germline V gene. Trimming shortened V by 5 bases and J by 8 bases, and 29 bases separated the two germline ends. This CDR3 reads CASSLRGNRTRGPHEQFF. DNA of the CDR3: TGCGCCAGCAGTCTTAGGGGGAACCGAACTCGGGGGCCACATGAGCAGTTCTTC.

The count of this clonotype is one. The rearrangement links TRBV9 to TRBJ2-5; no clear D gene. V was shortened by 0 bases and J by 4 bases, with 10 bases between the two germline ends. This CDR3 is 14 amino acids long. Germline V gives CDR1 SGDLS, CDR2 YYNGEE. The CDR3 nucleotides are TGTGCCAGCAGCGTAGATGGGGTAGGAGAGACCCAGTACTTC. Protein sequence: CASSVDGVGETQYF. The whole variable domain, remainder taken from reference TRBV9 and TRBJ2-5, is DSGVTQTPKHLITATGQRVTLRCSPRSGDLSVYWYQQSLDQGLQFLIQYYNGEERAKGNILERFSAQQFPDLHSELNLSSLELGDSALYFCASSVDGVGETQYFGPGTRLLVL.

This sequence joins TRBV18 and TRBJ2-3, with D unclear. Per the germline V gene, CDR1 is KGHSH and CDR2 is LQKENI. V gave up 6 bases and J gave up 4 bases, with 20 bases separating them. The CDR3 has 16 residues. DNA for the CDR3: TGTGCCAGCTCCAGACCGACCGCGCTGCCCGCAGATACGCAGTATTTT. Its protein is CASSRPTALPADTQYF.

The chain carries TRBV7-9 and TRBJ2-5; D might be TRBD2 (5 bases). CDR1 is SEHNR and CDR2 is FQNEAQ in the germline V gene (reference sequence). Trimming removed 5 bases from V and 2 bases from J, with 15 bases in between. The CDR3 totals 15 residues. Written as DNA, the CDR3 is TGTGCCAGCAGCCCCAGGACGGGAAGTCAAGAGACCCAGTACTTC. It translates to CASSPRTGSQETQYF.

There are a few counts of this clonotype. The rearrangement uses TRBV7-9 and TRBJ1-5; perhaps TRBD1 as D (5 bases). The CDR3 has 14 residues. The V and J ends lost 5 bases and 5 bases respectively, with 13 bases between them. Per the germline V gene, CDR1 is SEHNR and CDR2 is FQNEAQ (reference sequence). The CDR3 nucleotides read TGTGCCAGCAGCGGGGCCGGGACCGATCAGCCCCAGCATTTT. Translation: CASSGAGTDQPQHF.

There are a few counts of this clonotype. The chain uses TRBV4-3 and TRBJ1-3; D unclear. V shed 1 base and J shed 2 bases, with 9 bases lying between them. This CDR3 region has 15 residues. Germline assignment: CDR1 LGHNA and CDR2 YSLEER. The CDR3 nucleotides read TGCGCCAGCAGCCAAGGATGGGGAGCTGGAAACACCATATATTTT. Protein sequence: CASSQGWGAGNTIYF.

This chain uses TRBV20-1 with TRBJ2-7; 9 positions agree with TRBD2. Germline V lookup: CDR1 DFQATT, CDR2 SNEGSKA (reference sequence). The ends lost 3 bases at V and 6 bases at J; junction bases unmatched: 9. CDR3 length equals 14 residues. As DNA, the CDR3 is TGCAGTGCTAGGGCCGGGACTAGCTCCGGCGAGCAGTACTTC. Amino acid sequence: CSARAGTSSGEQYF.

The rearrangement links TRBV3-1 to TRBJ1-4; TRBD1 might be the D (6 bases). Germline V gives CDR1 LGHDT, CDR2 YNNKEL (reference sequence). The CDR3 is made up of 17 amino acids. The V and J ends lost 4 bases and 1 base respectively, with 16 bases between them. The CDR3 nucleotides are TGTGCCAGCAGCCCCCAGGACAGCGCTGTAACTAATGAAAAACTGTTTTTT. This gives the protein CASSPQDSAVTNEKLFF.

This clonotype was found a few times. The chain links TRBV6-2 or TRBV6-3 to TRBJ2-3; TRBD2 might be the D (6 bases). The CDR3 is 15 residues long. The germline V and J ends were trimmed by 7 bases and 2 bases, with 16 bases remaining between them. Germline CDR1 is MNHEY and CDR2 is SVGEGT. The CDR3 reads CASTRTTSPTDTQYF. The CDR3 nucleotides read TGTGCCAGCACTCGGACTACATCACCCACAGATACGCAGTATTTT.